This is a list of T cell receptor beta chains from one sample in a study of T-cell memory formation after mild COVID-19. TCRdb recomputed calls from the 5' RACE reads with MiXCR, one row per CDR3 protein. Altogether some 270,000 distinct CDR3 sequences are present, approximately 15% being singletons, with the ten largest covering 2.1%. The sequencing input was PBMCs or a T cell subset sorted from them (not recorded which). Every receptor here comes from an adult woman who had mild COVID-19 (a few samples of this study predate the infection). Cell type and time point are not known. Each CDR3 is given with its conserved first and last residue. The D gene is left open where the match is weak. Size is stated for part of the rows, as once, few or many counts, or as a class when the clone is expanded.

v_gene: TRBV5-1; abundance: few; d_gene: NA; j_gene: TRBJ2-1; CDR3nt: TGCGCCAGCAGCCGTCCGCCGGCGGGGGCCCTACGGGAGCAGTTCTTC; CDR3aa: CASSRPPAGALREQFF
v_gene: TRBV12-3/TRBV12-4; abundance: NA; d_gene: NA; j_gene: TRBJ2-2; CDR3nt: TGTGCCAGCAGTTTTAACGGGGGCACCGGGGAGCTGTTTTTT; CDR3aa: CASSFNGGTGELFF
v_gene: TRBV12-3/TRBV12-4; abundance: NA; d_gene: NA; j_gene: TRBJ2-6; CDR3nt: TGTGCCAGCAGCCCCTCATTCGTCCTGACTTTC; CDR3aa: CASSPSFVLTF
v_gene: TRBV7-8; abundance: medium-sized; d_gene: TRBD1; j_gene: TRBJ2-3; CDR3nt: TGTGCCAGCAGACAAACGGGACAGAGCACAGATACGCAGTATTTT; CDR3aa: CASRQTGQSTDTQYF
v_gene: TRBV5-5; abundance: NA; d_gene: TRBD1; j_gene: TRBJ1-2; CDR3nt: TGTGCCAGCAGCCCGTGGGAGGCGACAGGGGTTGGCTACACCTTC; CDR3aa: CASSPWEATGVGYTF
v_gene: TRBV6-1; abundance: NA; d_gene: TRBD1; j_gene: TRBJ1-5; CDR3nt: TGTGCCAGCAGCCGACAGGGAAACAATCAGCCCCAGCATTTT; CDR3aa: CASSRQGNNQPQHF
v_gene: TRBV12-3/TRBV12-4; abundance: NA; d_gene: NA; j_gene: TRBJ1-1; CDR3nt: TGTGCCAGCAGTTTAACATCCCAGGGGTTGAACACTGAAGCTTTCTTT; CDR3aa: CASSLTSQGLNTEAFF
v_gene: TRBV18; abundance: NA; d_gene: NA; j_gene: TRBJ2-1; CDR3nt: TGTGCCAGCTCACCTTTCCCGGAGGTAAGGGGCGATGAGCAGTTCTTC; CDR3aa: CASSPFPEVRGDEQFF
v_gene: TRBV14; abundance: few; d_gene: NA; j_gene: TRBJ2-2; CDR3nt: TGTGCCAGCAGCCGGCATGAGGCCGGGGAGCTGTTTTTT; CDR3aa: CASSRHEAGELFF
v_gene: TRBV6-2/TRBV6-3; abundance: NA; d_gene: TRBD2; j_gene: TRBJ2-1; CDR3nt: TGTGCCAGCAGTTCTAGCGGGTTTGCCTACAATGAGCAGTTCTTC; CDR3aa: CASSSSGFAYNEQFF
v_gene: TRBV20-1; abundance: many; d_gene: NA; j_gene: TRBJ1-1; CDR3nt: TGCAGTGCTAGAGATCTAGGACAGCACACTGAAGCTTTCTTT; CDR3aa: CSARDLGQHTEAFF
v_gene: TRBV5-6; abundance: NA; d_gene: NA; j_gene: TRBJ2-6; CDR3nt: TGTGCCAGCGCCCCGTCCCCTGGGGCCAACGTCCTGACTTTC; CDR3aa: CASAPSPGANVLTF
v_gene: TRBV27; abundance: NA; d_gene: NA; j_gene: TRBJ2-2; CDR3nt: TGTGCCAGCAGTGGCAGGGTGTGGACCGGGGAGCTGTTTTTT; CDR3aa: CASSGRVWTGELFF
v_gene: TRBV12-3/TRBV12-4; abundance: NA; d_gene: TRBD1; j_gene: TRBJ1-1; CDR3nt: TGTGCCAGCAGTCCGAGACAGGGGGCGAACACTGAAGCTTTCTTT; CDR3aa: CASSPRQGANTEAFF
v_gene: TRBV20-1; abundance: many; d_gene: TRBD1; j_gene: TRBJ1-2; CDR3nt: TGCAGTGCTAGAGACGGAGCGGGGACAGTCTATGGCTACACCTTC; CDR3aa: CSARDGAGTVYGYTF
v_gene: TRBV5-1; abundance: NA; d_gene: NA; j_gene: TRBJ1-6; CDR3nt: TGCGCCAGCAGCTTGGACAGTCCTCCGTCACCCCTCCACTTT; CDR3aa: CASSLDSPPSPLHF
v_gene: TRBV18; abundance: NA; d_gene: NA; j_gene: TRBJ1-4; CDR3nt: TGTGCCAGCTCACCCTCAGAATTTGAAAAACTGTTTTTT; CDR3aa: CASSPSEFEKLFF
v_gene: TRBV3-1; abundance: few; d_gene: NA; j_gene: TRBJ1-2; CDR3nt: TGTGCCAGCAGCCAAGGGGACTATGGCTACACCTTC; CDR3aa: CASSQGDYGYTF
v_gene: TRBV7-9; abundance: many; d_gene: NA; j_gene: TRBJ2-5; CDR3nt: TGTGCCGAAAGGGAACAAGAGACCCAGTACTTC; CDR3aa: CAEREQETQYF
v_gene: TRBV4-2; abundance: NA; d_gene: NA; j_gene: TRBJ2-1; CDR3nt: TGTGCCAGCAGCCGGGGAAATTACAATGAGCAGTTCTTC; CDR3aa: CASSRGNYNEQFF
v_gene: TRBV30; abundance: NA; d_gene: NA; j_gene: TRBJ1-5; CDR3nt: TGTGCCTGGAGTGTGTCTCTGGGGGTCCTTAATCAGCCCCAGCATTTT; CDR3aa: CAWSVSLGVLNQPQHF
v_gene: TRBV9; abundance: many; d_gene: NA; j_gene: TRBJ2-1; CDR3nt: TGTGCCAGCAGCGTAGGCTCGGTGATTTACAATGAGCAGTTCTTC; CDR3aa: CASSVGSVIYNEQFF
v_gene: TRBV5-5; abundance: few; d_gene: TRBD1; j_gene: TRBJ2-5; CDR3nt: TGTGCCAGCAGCTTTTCCGGGACAGGAAAAGAGACCCAGTACTTC; CDR3aa: CASSFSGTGKETQYF
v_gene: TRBV7-2; abundance: NA; d_gene: TRBD1; j_gene: TRBJ2-1; CDR3nt: TGTGCCAGCAGCGCAAAATCCGGGACAGTTTACAATGAGCAGTTCTTC; CDR3aa: CASSAKSGTVYNEQFF
v_gene: TRBV5-1; abundance: many; d_gene: TRBD1; j_gene: TRBJ1-2; CDR3nt: TGCGCCAGCAGCAGAGAGGGACAGGTCTATGGCTACACCTTC; CDR3aa: CASSREGQVYGYTF
v_gene: TRBV20-1; abundance: few; d_gene: NA; j_gene: TRBJ1-2; CDR3nt: TGCAGTGCATCAACCGGGACATACTATGGCTACACCTTC; CDR3aa: CSASTGTYYGYTF
v_gene: TRBV5-5; abundance: few; d_gene: NA; j_gene: TRBJ2-7; CDR3nt: TGTGCCAGCAGCTCTGACAGGTGGAACGAGCAGTACTTC; CDR3aa: CASSSDRWNEQYF
v_gene: TRBV12-3/TRBV12-4; abundance: few; d_gene: NA; j_gene: TRBJ2-1; CDR3nt: TGTGCCAGCAGCCACCTGGGCTCAGTCCCAGGGAATGAGCAGTTCTTC; CDR3aa: CASSHLGSVPGNEQFF
v_gene: TRBV18; abundance: few; d_gene: TRBD1; j_gene: TRBJ2-3; CDR3nt: TGTGCCAGCTCAAAAAACGGACAGGGGGCTAGCACAGATACGCAGTATTTT; CDR3aa: CASSKNGQGASTDTQYF
v_gene: TRBV4-2; abundance: few; d_gene: TRBD1; j_gene: TRBJ1-1; CDR3nt: TGTGCCAGCAGCCGTATGACAGGGCAGACTGAAGCTTTCTTT; CDR3aa: CASSRMTGQTEAFF
v_gene: TRBV5-1; abundance: NA; d_gene: NA; j_gene: TRBJ1-6; CDR3nt: TGCGCCAGCAGCTTGGTAGGGGTCAGGGATTCACCCCTCCACTTT; CDR3aa: CASSLVGVRDSPLHF
v_gene: TRBV24-1; abundance: many; d_gene: NA; j_gene: TRBJ2-2; CDR3nt: TGTGCCACCAGTGATCCCTCTTCGACAGGCGGGGAGCTGTTTTTT; CDR3aa: CATSDPSSTGGELFF
v_gene: TRBV2; abundance: few; d_gene: NA; j_gene: TRBJ2-3; CDR3nt: TGTGCCAGCAGTGAAGAAACTGCGGGCACAGATACGCAGTATTTT; CDR3aa: CASSEETAGTDTQYF
v_gene: TRBV24-1; abundance: NA; d_gene: TRBD2; j_gene: TRBJ2-1; CDR3nt: TGTGCCACCGGGGGAGCGGGGGGTAGTTACAATGAGCAGTTCTTC; CDR3aa: CATGGAGGSYNEQFF
v_gene: TRBV12-3/TRBV12-4; abundance: NA; d_gene: NA; j_gene: TRBJ1-1; CDR3nt: TGTGCCAGCAGTTCCACGGACAGCATGAACACTGAAGCTTTCTTT; CDR3aa: CASSSTDSMNTEAFF
v_gene: TRBV3-1; abundance: few; d_gene: TRBD2; j_gene: TRBJ2-5; CDR3nt: TGTGCCAGCAACGCGGGGGGCGCAGAGACCCAGTACTTC; CDR3aa: CASNAGGAETQYF
v_gene: TRBV12-3/TRBV12-4; abundance: NA; d_gene: TRBD2; j_gene: TRBJ2-3; CDR3nt: TGTGCCAGCAGTGGTAGCGGGAGGGGAAATACGCAGTATTTT; CDR3aa: CASSGSGRGNTQYF
v_gene: TRBV12-3/TRBV12-4; abundance: NA; d_gene: NA; j_gene: TRBJ1-1; CDR3nt: TGTGCCAGCAGGGATCCAAGGGGGTTGAACACTGAAGCTTTCTTT; CDR3aa: CASRDPRGLNTEAFF
v_gene: TRBV4-3; abundance: few; d_gene: NA; j_gene: TRBJ1-1; CDR3nt: TGCGCCAGCAGCCAAGATCAACAGCTGTGGGGAGCTTTCTTT; CDR3aa: CASSQDQQLWGAFF
v_gene: TRBV29-1; abundance: NA; d_gene: NA; j_gene: TRBJ1-3; CDR3nt: TGCAGCGGGAGCTCTGGAAACACCATATATTTT; CDR3aa: CSGSSGNTIYF
v_gene: TRBV6-6; abundance: NA; d_gene: TRBD1; j_gene: TRBJ1-3; CDR3nt: TGTGCCAGCAGTCGTCCGGGACAGGGCTCTGGAAACACCATATATTTT; CDR3aa: CASSRPGQGSGNTIYF
v_gene: TRBV20-1; abundance: NA; d_gene: NA; j_gene: TRBJ2-7; CDR3nt: TGCAGTGCACGCCGGGACCCAGCCTCCTACGAGCAGTACTTC; CDR3aa: CSARRDPASYEQYF